These T cell receptor beta chains were read from a single sample in a study of blood T cell repertoires in COVID-19. TCRdb's copy holds only in-frame clones and misses some; the assay was immunoSEQ multiplex PCR. The sample carries 180,000 or so clones, 80% to 90% recorded once. The sequenced material came from peripheral blood. The receptors here all came from a woman between 55 and 75 years old with COVID-19, enrolled during active disease. The CDR3 runs from the conserved cysteine through the conserved F or W. Fields, in order: clone size, CDR3 length, D gene, J gene, V gene, CDR3 protein, CDR3 DNA. D genes are given only for firm matches. The size of a clone is reported for some rows only, either as once, few or many, or as a class for expanded clones.

- | 16 | TRBD2 | TRBJ2-1 | TRBV7-2 | CASSYTSGRDYNEQFF | TGTGCCAGCAGTTATACTAGCGGGAGAGACTACAATGAGCAGTTCTTC
- | 14 | TRBD2 | TRBJ2-1 | TRBV7-8 | CASSRSGRANEQFF | TGTGCCAGCAGCCGTAGCGGGAGGGCCAATGAGCAGTTCTTC
once | 16 | TRBD2 | TRBJ2-1 | TRBV6-2/TRBV6-3 | CASSYPTSGTYNEQFF | TGTGCCAGCAGTTACCCTACTAGCGGGACTTACAATGAGCAGTTCTTC
- | 15 | TRBD1 | TRBJ2-3 | TRBV6-4 | CASSDSTGGADTQYF | TGTGCCAGCAGTGACTCGACAGGGGGCGCAGATACGCAGTATTTT
- | 15 | - | TRBJ2-5 | TRBV6-6 | CASSSTMTDRETQYF | TGTGCCAGCAGTTCCACAATGACAGATCGGGAGACCCAGTACTTC
- | 12 | - | TRBJ2-7 | TRBV27 | CASSSGLYEQYF | TGTGCCAGCAGTTCGGGACTTTACGAGCAGTACTTC
- | 16 | TRBD1 | TRBJ2-5 | TRBV4-3 | CASSQNPGQRQETQYF | TGCGCCAGCAGCCAGAACCCGGGACAGCGTCAAGAGACCCAGTACTTC
few | 13 | TRBD1 | TRBJ1-5 | TRBV15 | CATRTGPNQPQHF | TGTGCCACCCGGACAGGCCCTAATCAGCCCCAGCATTTT
- | 11 | - | TRBJ2-5 | TRBV20-1 | CSAPEVETQYF | TGCAGTGCCCCCGAGGTGGAGACCCAGTACTTC
- | 13 | - | TRBJ1-6 | TRBV12-3/TRBV12-4 | CASSSTGTSPLHF | TGTGCCAGCAGTTCTACAGGGACCTCACCCCTCCACTTT
- | 17 | TRBD2 | TRBJ2-2 | TRBV6-2/TRBV6-3 | CASSSKGLAGARGELFF | TGTGCCAGCAGTTCTAAGGGACTAGCGGGAGCCCGAGGGGAGCTGTTTTTT
- | 12 | - | TRBJ2-2 | TRBV5-1 | CASRWTEGELFF | TGCGCCAGCAGGTGGACAGAAGGGGAGCTGTTTTTT
- | 14 | - | TRBJ1-2 | TRBV3-1/TRBV3-2 | CASSQEKHNYGYTF | TGTGCCAGCAGCCAAGAAAAGCATAACTATGGCTACACCTTC
- | 14 | - | TRBJ1-2 | TRBV24-1 | CATSDHARGYGYTF | TGTGCCACCAGTGACCATGCTCGGGGCTATGGCTACACCTTC
- | 12 | - | TRBJ2-5 | TRBV27 | CASSLAGETQYF | TGTGCCAGCAGTTTAGCAGGGGAGACCCAGTACTTC
- | 15 | - | TRBJ1-2 | TRBV11-1 | CASSFSGTLNYGYTF | TGTGCCAGCAGCTTCTCGGGGACATTGAACTATGGCTACACCTTC
few | 14 | - | TRBJ1-6 | TRBV11-1 | CASSLTVPNSPLHF | TGTGCCAGCAGCCTGACAGTCCCGAATTCACCCCTCCACTTT
- | 14 | - | TRBJ2-7 | TRBV9 | CASSVDPGSYEQYF | TGTGCCAGCAGCGTAGATCCGGGTTCCTACGAGCAGTACTTC
- | 13 | - | TRBJ1-6 | TRBV29-1 | CSVAGTRDSPLHF | TGCAGCGTTGCAGGGACAAGGGATTCACCCCTCCACTTT
- | 13 | TRBD2 | TRBJ2-7 | TRBV27 | CASKTSGSDEQYF | TGTGCCAGCAAAACTAGCGGGAGTGACGAGCAGTACTTC
- | 15 | TRBD2 | TRBJ2-1 | TRBV7-3 | CASSFSGRIGNEQFF | TGTGCCAGCAGCTTTAGCGGGAGAATAGGCAATGAGCAGTTCTTC
- | 13 | - | TRBJ2-7 | TRBV30 | CAWSVQASGEQYF | TGTGCCTGGAGTGTACAGGCTTCGGGCGAGCAGTACTTC
- | 13 | TRBD1 | TRBJ2-7 | TRBV6-6 | CASSATGINEQYF | TGTGCCAGCAGTGCGACAGGGATAAACGAGCAGTACTTC
- | 15 | - | TRBJ1-2 | TRBV9 | CASSVDGRSIYGYTF | TGTGCCAGCAGCGTAGATGGCAGGTCGATCTATGGCTACACCTTC
- | 16 | TRBD2 | TRBJ2-2 | TRBV5-1 | CASSLAEASGTGELFF | TGCGCCAGCAGCTTGGCCGAGGCTAGCGGGACCGGGGAGCTGTTTTTT
few | 15 | - | TRBJ1-5 | TRBV24-1 | CATSQGQVGNQPQHF | TGTGCCACCAGTCAAGGACAAGTCGGCAATCAGCCCCAGCATTTT
- | 13 | TRBD1 | TRBJ2-7 | TRBV6-5 | CASRNRGISEQYF | TGTGCCAGCAGGAACAGGGGAATAAGCGAGCAGTACTTC
- | 16 | TRBD2 | TRBJ2-2 | TRBV3-1/TRBV3-2 | CASSQDPAGVGGELFF | TGTGCCAGCAGCCAAGACCCAGCGGGAGTAGGTGGGGAGCTGTTTTTT
- | 11 | - | TRBJ2-1 | TRBV28 | CASSTQREQFF | TGTGCCAGCAGCACCCAGCGGGAGCAGTTCTTC
- | 17 | TRBD1 | TRBJ2-7 | TRBV7-2 | CASSFRPPGQKIYEQYF | TGTGCCAGCAGCTTCCGCCCCCCGGGACAGAAAATTTACGAGCAGTACTTC
- | 16 | - | TRBJ2-6 | TRBV27 | CASSLVPPGGANVLTF | TGTGCCAGCAGTTTAGTACCTCCGGGGGGGGCCAACGTCCTGACTTTC
- | 14 | - | TRBJ1-4 | TRBV3-1/TRBV3-2 | CASSPRATNEKLFF | TGTGCCAGCAGCCCTCGGGCAACTAATGAAAAACTGTTTTTT
- | 13 | - | TRBJ1-2 | TRBV19 | CATARGGDYGYTF | TGTGCCACCGCCAGGGGAGGGGACTATGGCTACACCTTC
- | 14 | - | TRBJ1-3 | TRBV6-6 | CASSPGTRGNTIYF | TGTGCCAGCAGTCCCGGGACTCGAGGAAACACCATATATTTT
- | 15 | - | TRBJ2-7 | TRBV21-1 | CASSKGGTDPYEQYF | TGTGCCAGCAGCAAAGGGGGGACAGACCCCTACGAGCAGTACTTC
- | 15 | TRBD1 | TRBJ2-7 | TRBV4-2 | CASSRPGQGHYEQYF | TGTGCCAGCAGCCGCCCGGGACAGGGACACTACGAGCAGTACTTC
- | 16 | - | TRBJ1-3 | TRBV9 | CASSGDPGGSGNTIYF | TGTGCCAGCAGCGGAGACCCTGGAGGATCTGGAAACACCATATATTTT
- | 15 | TRBD2 | TRBJ2-1 | TRBV9 | CASSPGTSGGNEQFF | TGTGCCAGCAGCCCCGGGACTAGCGGGGGCAATGAGCAGTTCTTC
- | 15 | - | TRBJ1-5 | TRBV19 | CASSLGGGSIEPQHF | TGTGCCAGTAGTCTCGGAGGCGGTTCAATTGAGCCCCAGCATTTT
- | 15 | TRBD2 | TRBJ2-1 | TRBV6-2/TRBV6-3 | CASSAPSGGWGEQFF | TGTGCCAGCAGTGCCCCCTCGGGAGGTTGGGGTGAGCAGTTCTTC
few | 15 | - | TRBJ1-6 | TRBV28 | CASSLQAPLNSPLHF | TGTGCCAGCAGTTTACAGGCCCCGTTAAATTCACCCCTCCACTTT
once | 14 | - | TRBJ1-2 | TRBV2 | CASEGGVPNYGYTF | TGTGCCAGTGAGGGGGGGGTCCCTAACTATGGCTACACCTTC
- | 14 | - | TRBJ2-1 | TRBV5-1 | CASSLARGYNEQFF | TGCGCCAGCAGCTTGGCTCGCGGCTACAATGAGCAGTTCTTC
- | 14 | - | TRBJ1-5 | TRBV27 | CASSLRRGGQPQHF | TGTGCCAGCAGTTTAAGGAGGGGAGGTCAGCCCCAGCATTTT
- | 15 | TRBD2 | TRBJ2-3 | TRBV6-5 | CASRLSSGIADTQYF | TGTGCCAGCAGGCTCTCTAGCGGGATCGCAGATACGCAGTATTTT
- | 15 | TRBD2 | TRBJ2-7 | TRBV6-5 | CASRVRPGTSAEQYF | TGTGCCAGCAGAGTACGTCCCGGGACTAGCGCCGAGCAGTACTTC
- | 15 | - | TRBJ2-7 | TRBV11-2 | CASSLDVQAYYEQYF | TGTGCCAGCAGCTTAGATGTACAGGCCTACTACGAGCAGTACTTC
- | 15 | - | TRBJ1-2 | TRBV9 | CASSVGWGRPIGYTF | TGTGCCAGCAGCGTAGGGTGGGGCAGGCCTATAGGCTACACCTTC
- | 15 | TRBD1 | TRBJ2-7 | TRBV6-6 | CASSPGQGISYEQYF | TGTGCCAGCAGTCCGGGACAGGGAATCTCCTACGAGCAGTACTTC
- | 15 | - | TRBJ1-2 | TRBV7-6 | CASSLTTDYNYGYTF | TGTGCCAGCAGCTTAACGACGGACTATAACTATGGCTACACCTTC
- | 14 | - | TRBJ1-1 | TRBV30 | CAWGRQVTRGEAFF | TGTGCCTGGGGTAGACAGGTCACTAGGGGTGAAGCTTTCTTT
- | 15 | TRBD1 | TRBJ2-7 | TRBV6-6 | CASSPSDRGRYEQYF | TGTGCCAGCAGTCCCTCGGACAGGGGAAGGTACGAGCAGTACTTC
- | 14 | - | TRBJ2-5 | TRBV30 | CAWSIKGGTETQYF | TGTGCCTGGAGTATTAAAGGAGGGACGGAGACCCAGTACTTC
- | 14 | - | TRBJ1-2 | TRBV3-1/TRBV3-2 | CASSQGRGPYGYTF | TGTGCCAGCAGCCAAGGTAGGGGTCCGTATGGCTACACCTTC
few | 17 | TRBD1 | TRBJ1-3 | TRBV4-3 | CASSQDRQGSSGNTIYF | TGCGCCAGCAGCCAAGATCGACAGGGTTCTTCCGGAAACACCATATATTTT
- | 15 | - | TRBJ1-2 | TRBV7-9 | CASSPSGRSNYGYTF | TGTGCCAGCAGCCCGAGCGGCAGATCGAACTATGGCTACACCTTC
- | 14 | - | TRBJ1-1 | TRBV5-1 | CASRRETGNTEAFF | TGCGCCAGCCGCAGGGAAACGGGGAACACTGAAGCTTTCTTT
- | 17 | TRBD1 | TRBJ2-7 | TRBV27 | CASSRTGGVRSSYEQYF | TGTGCCAGCAGCCGGACAGGGGGCGTTAGGAGCTCCTACGAGCAGTACTTC
- | 15 | TRBD1 | TRBJ2-2 | TRBV7-2 | CASSPQGTNTGELFF | TGTGCCAGCAGCCCACAGGGGACGAACACCGGGGAGCTGTTTTTT
- | 15 | TRBD1 | TRBJ1-2 | TRBV27 | CASSSRTGAYYGYTF | TGTGCCAGCAGTTCGCGGACAGGGGCCTACTATGGCTACACCTTC